This T cell receptor beta chain emerged from a study of T cell changes during pregnancy in multiple sclerosis. Method: immunoSEQ multiplex PCR; TCRdb's copy keeps in-frame clones and lacks some. Of under 130,000 clones in the sample, around 94% are singletons; the top ten hold about 0.9%. There are 13 residues in the CDR3. J lost 8 bases, V lost 6 bases, and 7 bases had no gene match. CDR1 KGHSH and CDR2 LQKENI come from the germline V gene. The input for sequencing was peripheral blood, taken after pregnancy. The clonotype was recovered from a female donor with multiple sclerosis, enrolled in a pregnancy study. J is TRBJ1-2 and V is TRBV18; 9 bases line up with TRBD1. The CDR3 loop is CASSLGQGGGYTF. CDR3 DNA: TGTGCCAGCTCGCTGGGACAGGGAGGAGGCTACACCTTC. Based on the CDR3 plus reference TRBV18 and TRBJ1-2, the full variable domain is NAGVMQNPRHLVRRRGQEARLRCSPMKGHSHVYWYRQLPEEGLKFMVYLQKENIIDESGMPKERFSAEFPKEGPSILRIQQVVRGDSAAYFCASSLGQGGGYTFGSGTRLTVV.